This T cell receptor (beta chain) was observed in a study of T cells in severe cutaneous drug reactions. Study at large: Patients came from Taiwan, Thailand and a European registry, 2011 to 2018.

Overall study findings and caveats: TRBV12-4 use rose strongly in carbamazepine-induced Stevens-Johnson syndrome or toxic epidermal necrolysis, averaging about 30% in blister cells and 4.5% to 6.5% in PBMC.

The patients sequenced had a carbamazepine-induced Stevens-Johnson syndrome or toxic epidermal necrolysis reaction. Roughly five Han Chinese and six European CBZ-SJS/TEN patients gave blood repertoires. Germline CDR1 reads SGHRS; CDR2 reads YFSETQ. The CDR3 consists of 14 residues. Libraries were made by iRepertoire multiplex PCR with TCR subtype-specific primers for bulk and single-cell sequencing. After re-calling the multiplex PCR reads, TCRdb lists one entry per CDR3 protein, DNA absent. The sample has more than 20,000 distinct CDR3 sequences. Note on this clonotype: Its antigen is currently unknown.

Source material: PBMCs. The source of this sequence is a human donor with toxic epidermal necrolysis, a severe cutaneous drug reaction. The chain recombines TRBV5-1 with TRBJ1-1. The CDR3: CASRLGTVNTEAFF.